A single sample gave rise to the 3 T cell receptor beta chains below, sequenced in a study of blood T cells in healthy people across ages. PCR was performed a second time for 7 to 11 cycles using a sample-barcoded 5' primer and a J-beta primer mix. In TCRdb, the 5' RACE reads were re-called with MiXCR into one record per CDR3 protein. Here the sample spans about 1.4 million distinct CDR3 sequences, almost 60% being singletons. Input material: blood. These receptors originate from a man aged 18 to 30 in good health.

In its sample, this clonotype was seen once. The chain combines TRBV5-6 with TRBJ2-2; D is unclear. CDR1 is SGHDT and CDR2 is YYEEEE in the germline V gene. Trimming took 3 bases from V and 5 from J, leaving 17 bases between them. The CDR3 has 16 amino acids. DNA for the CDR3: TGTGCCAGCAGCTCGCGATCTGGACGCAGGACCGGGGAGCTGTTTTTT. It codes for CASSSRSGRRTGELFF.

The chain recombines TRBV10-3 with TRBJ2-7; tentatively, D is TRBD2 (5 bases). CDR3 length equals 12 residues. Germline V gene lookup returns CDR1 ENHRY and CDR2 SYGVKD. The germline V and J ends were trimmed by 4 bases and 7 bases, with 11 bases remaining between them. The CDR3 loop reads CAISVRAEEQYF. As DNA, the CDR3 is TGTGCCATCAGTGTTCGAGCGGAGGAGCAGTACTTC.

The chain recombines TRBV3-1 with TRBJ2-1; 8 bases map to TRBD2. The V segment lost 2 bases and the J segment 7 bases; nucleotides outside the gene matches: 13. The germline V gene has CDR1 LGHDT and CDR2 YNNKEL (reference sequence). This CDR3 is built from 17 residues. The chain's CDR3 is CASSQRLLAGSGNEQFF. CDR3 nucleotides: TGTGCCAGCAGCCAAAGATTATTAGCGGGGAGTGGGAATGAGCAGTTCTTC.